This T cell receptor (beta chain) stems from a study of shared clonotypes between healthy human individuals. This CDR3 spans 16 amino acids. Trimming cost V 1 base and J 2 bases; bases outside gene matches: 6. Germline V gene sequence: CDR1 SGHNT, CDR2 YYREEE (reference sequence). Repertoires were generated with immunoSEQ multiplex PCR, while TCRdb's copy carries only in-frame clones and drops some. The sample holds millions of clones; roughly 93% are singletons and the top ten take about 0.39%. Donors comprised healthy HIV-negative adults lacking recent acute infections or vaccinations. Sequenced: naive CD4+ T cells from PBMCs. Subset noted: CD45RA+ positively selected. The receptor's source is a man aged 18 to 35 in good health. Some clones in this sample may be carry-over from other donors' samples. The rearrangement links TRBV5-4 to TRBJ2-1, with 7 bases that match TRBD1. CDR3 coding DNA: TGTGCCAGCAGCTTGAACCCCGGGACAGCCTACAATGAGCAGTTCTTC. It yields the protein CASSLNPGTAYNEQFF.